Detailed here is one T cell receptor (beta chain). What it binds is not known. The data were obtained in a study of PD-1 blockade in classical Hodgkin lymphoma. As for the study in general: The study gave patients nivolumab 3 mg/kg intravenously every 2 weeks. Study conclusions and caveats: Reported baseline diversity: healthy donors highest, relapsed/refractory patients lowest. Baseline diversity in complete responders resembled that of newly diagnosed patients.

Time point reported: cycle 4 day 1 (C4D1), after less than 7 weeks of nivolumab. There was relapse after autologous stem cell transplantation in every patient, and there was variation in brentuximab vedotin exposure. Repertoires were generated with immunoSEQ multiplex PCR, while TCRdb's copy carries only in-frame clones and drops some. Of approximately 61,000 clones in the sample, nearly 90% were seen once. This CDR3 comprises 11 residues. The V gene's germline CDR1 is SEHNR and CDR2 FQNEAQ (reference sequence). V lost 2 bases, J lost 6 bases, and 4 bases lay in between. This clonotype originated in a human donor with classical Hodgkin lymphoma. This material consisted of peripheral blood mononuclear cells (PBMCs), taken before the fourth cycle of nivolumab. This chain connects TRBV7-9 to TRBJ1-1; D gene unclear. The CDR3 coding sequence is TGTGCCAGCAGCTTACAGTCTGAAGCTTTCTTT. Protein product: CASSLQSEAFF.